The 5 T cell receptor beta chains below all came from one sample that was sequenced in a study of blood T cell repertoires in COVID-19. Sequenced by immunoSEQ multiplex PCR; TCRdb stores in-frame clones only, minus some. The repertoire holds about 150,000 clones, with around 79% as singletons. Sequenced input: peripheral blood. The receptors here all came from a man at least 80 years old with acute or convalescent COVID-19.

This clone was seen once. CDR3 in amino acids: CAISDQTGRIGNTIYF. The CDR3 DNA reads as TGTGCCATCAGCGATCAGACAGGGAGAATCGGAAACACCATATATTTT. The chain carries TRBV10-3 and TRBJ1-3; 7 bases align to TRBD1. The CDR3 spans 16 residues. V was pared by 6 bases and J by 4 bases, with 12 bases of the junction left unmatched. In germline, CDR1 is ENHRY, CDR2 SYGVKD.

V and J are TRBV28 and TRBJ2-5, with 10 bases identical to TRBD2. Per the germline V gene, CDR1 is MDHEN and CDR2 is SYDVKM. J was trimmed by 3 bases and V by 2 bases; bases with no gene match: 6. The CDR3 totals 16 residues. The CDR3 nucleotides read TGTGCCAGCAGTTTAGGAGCCGGGACTAGCGAAGAGACCCAGTACTTC. Its protein is CASSLGAGTSEETQYF.

The chain joins TRBV18 to TRBJ1-6, with 9 bases lining up with TRBD1. CDR1 is KGHSH and CDR2 is LQKENI in the germline V gene. The trim removed 1 base at V and 10 bases at J, leaving 8 bases unmatched. This CDR3 has 16 amino acids. In DNA, the CDR3 is TGTGCCAGCTCACCACTTATCTTGACAGGGGGATCACCCCTCCACTTT. Protein sequence: CASSPLILTGGSPLHF.

In DNA, the CDR3 is TGCAGCGTTGGACAGGGTCAAGGTGGCTACACCTTC. It translates to CSVGQGQGGYTF. The chain has TRBV29-1 and TRBJ1-2; 7 bases match TRBD1. CDR1 and CDR2 (germline): SQVTM, ANQGSEA. Trimming took 4 bases from V and 7 from J; bases not matched to a gene: 6. This CDR3 contains 12 residues.

This chain connects TRBV11-1 to TRBJ1-2; D is possibly TRBD1 (5 bases). The CDR3 length is 14 residues. Between the trimmed V and J ends, which lost 1 base and 8 bases, there was a span of 14 bases. Germline CDR1 SGHAT, CDR2 FQDESV (reference sequence). CDR3 residues: CASSLVTGQGGYTF. CDR3 in DNA: TGTGCCAGCAGCTTAGTGACGGGCCAGGGAGGCTACACCTTC. Based on the CDR3 plus reference TRBV11-1 and TRBJ1-2, the full variable domain is EAEVAQSPRYKITEKSQAVAFWCDPISGHATLYWYRQILGQGPELLVQFQDESVVDDSQLPKDRFSAERLKGVDSTLKIQPAELGDSAMYLCASSLVTGQGGYTFGSGTRLTVV.